In this sample, the clone carrying this TCR beta chain turned up a few times. Its antigen is still unknown. The germline V and J ends were trimmed by 5 bases and 2 bases, with 9 bases remaining between them. The CDR3 length is 13 residues. Germline loops: CDR1 LNHDA, CDR2 SQIVND (reference sequence). Donors underwent one heparinised blood draw, 100 to 150 mL on average. This entry is derived from a study of beta chain features in type 1 diabetes. Broader study findings: The study found that naive, central memory and Treg TCRB repertoires appeared more similar in patients than in healthy donors. Across all four CD4+ subsets, people with type 1 diabetes showed modestly shorter TCRB CDR3s. A cDNA-based sequencing approach could over-represent cells with high TCR expression.

The investigators reverse transcribed all of the isolated RNA, so they sequenced expressed TCRB transcripts. Profiling relied on immunoSEQ multiplex PCR, and the TCRdb table lists in-frame clones only, not all of them. The sample has roughly 240,000 clones, about 23% seen once; the top ten hold about 0.012%. The receptor was derived from a woman aged 25 to 39 with type 1 diabetes. The chain carries TRBV19 and TRBJ1-2; D remains unclear. Sequencing was carried out using naive CD4+ T cells from blood. CDR3 DNA: TGTGCCAGTAGTGAGAGGAGAAACTATGGCTACACCTTC. Protein sequence: CASSERRNYGYTF.